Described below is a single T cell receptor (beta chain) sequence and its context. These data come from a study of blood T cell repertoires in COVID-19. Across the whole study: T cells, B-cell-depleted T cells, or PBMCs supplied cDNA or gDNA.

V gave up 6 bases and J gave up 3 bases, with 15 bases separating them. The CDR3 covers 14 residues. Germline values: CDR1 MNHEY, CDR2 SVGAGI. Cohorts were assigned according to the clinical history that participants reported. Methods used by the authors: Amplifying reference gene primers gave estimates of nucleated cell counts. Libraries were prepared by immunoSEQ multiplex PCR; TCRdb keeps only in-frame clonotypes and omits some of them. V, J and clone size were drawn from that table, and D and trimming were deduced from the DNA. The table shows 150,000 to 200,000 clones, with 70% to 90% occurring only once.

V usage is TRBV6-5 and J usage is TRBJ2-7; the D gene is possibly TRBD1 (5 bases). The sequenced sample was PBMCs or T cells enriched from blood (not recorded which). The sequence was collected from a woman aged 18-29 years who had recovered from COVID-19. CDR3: CASSGHISYYEQYF. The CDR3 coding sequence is TGTGCCAGCAGCGGACACATATCTTACTACGAGCAGTACTTC.